This T cell receptor beta chain stems from a study of tumor and adjacent non-tumor tissue in lung cancer. Study background: Stage I to III disease affected 10 men and several women aged roughly 31 to 85. Some 3.9 million productive TCRbeta reads were obtained per sample on average.

Three rounds of nested PCR, following a modified ARM-PCR protocol, produced the TCRbeta library. One entry per CDR3 protein, called by TCRdb with MiXCR from the multiplex PCR reads. This sample yields 98,000 or so distinct CDR3 sequences, of which approximately 80% are seen a single time; about 31% belongs to the top ten. Whole-study findings and limits: Compared with tumor, normal lung showed significantly lower TCR diversity.

Remarks on this clonotype: Its antigen is undetermined. A read error may account for a junction end that differs from germline.

In germline, CDR1 is MGHRA, CDR2 YSYEKL. The CDR3 covers 15 residues. The template was RNA from unsorted bulk tissue. Distant lung tissue was collected more than 3 cm away from the tumor edge. Between August and November 2014, newly diagnosed, chemotherapy-naive lung cancer patients underwent thoracic surgery in China. The receptor comes from a man in his sixties with small cell lung cancer. Sequencing was done on a sample of distant non-tumor lung tissue. The chain combines TRBV4-1 with TRBJ1-1, with D tentatively TRBD1 (6 bases). This CDR3 reads CAISQVLGGSTEAFF. The DNA for the CDR3 is TGCGCCATCAGCCAAGTATTAGGGGGTTCGACTGAAGCTTTCTTT.